Each of the 8 T cell receptor beta chains below was sequenced from the same sample in a study of blood T cell repertoires in COVID-19 (dated by TCRdb to 2020 to 2021). Library prep was done by the immunoSEQ multiplex PCR assay. The source is immuneACCESS, and TCRdb retained only in-frame sequences with V and J called. Part of the clones is not carried over; for the studies checked, unresolved V genes explain less than half of this, and the remainder is unexplained. Counted in this sample were around 130,000 clones; 85% to 90% of them appeared once. The ten top clones hold roughly 4.5% of the sample. The sequenced sample was peripheral blood. These TCRs come from a human donor in a cohort sampled during active COVID-19.

This clone was detected only once. The rearrangement joins TRBV7-9 to TRBJ1-5; D might be TRBD1 (5 bases). CDR3 length equals 14 residues. Germline assignment: CDR1 SEHNR and CDR2 FQNEAQ (reference sequence). V was pared by 6 bases and J by 2 bases, with 11 bases between. CDR3 protein: CASSQGYGNQPQHF. The CDR3 DNA reads as TGTGCCAGCAGTCAGGGTTATGGCAATCAGCCCCAGCATTTT.

The chain joins TRBV11-2 to TRBJ1-1; TRBD1 agrees at 7 bases. The CDR3 is 14 amino acids. Germline loops: CDR1 SGHAT, CDR2 FQNNGV. J lost 5 bases, V lost 2 bases, and 5 bases had no gene match. CDR3 sequence (DNA): TGTGCCAGCAGCTTACCCCCAGGGGGGACTGAAGCTTTCTTT. As protein: CASSLPPGGTEAFF. Complete variable domain (other parts from reference TRBV11-2 and TRBJ1-1): EAGVAQSPRYKIIEKRQSVAFWCNPISGHATLYWYQQILGQGPKLLIQFQNNGVVDDSQLPKDRFSAERLKGVDSTLKIQPAKLEDSAVYLCASSLPPGGTEAFFGQGTRLTVV.

The chain has TRBV29-1 and TRBJ1-1; D not resolved. The germline V gene encodes CDR1 SQVTM and CDR2 ANQGSEA. V shed 0 bases and J shed 4 bases, with 15 bases lying between them. This CDR3 comprises 15 residues. The CDR3 DNA sequence: TGCAGCGTTGAAGATCTCGAGGGAGGAAGCACTGAAGCTTTCTTT. Protein sequence: CSVEDLEGGSTEAFF.

As to this clone: Sequence at one end of the junction differs from germline and may be a read error. The chain uses TRBV6-2 or TRBV6-3 and TRBJ2-1; 8 nucleotides match TRBD2. The CDR3 runs 15 residues. Germline V CDR1 and CDR2: MNHEY, SVGEGT. CDR3 bases: TGTGCCAGCACTTACATAGCGGGACCCGGGTGGGAGCAGTTCTTC. Its translation is CASTYIAGPGWEQFF.

Here the CDR3 reads CASSQPTGPYGYTF. CDR3 DNA sequence: TGTGCCAGCAGTCAACCCACAGGACCTTATGGCTACACCTTC. The genes are TRBV25-1 and TRBJ1-2, with D possibly TRBD1 on 5 matching bases. The CDR3 totals 14 residues. Germline V gene sequence: CDR1 MGHDK, CDR2 SYGVNS. With 5 bases removed from V and 5 bases from J, the gap between germline ends came to 15 bases.

The chain employs TRBV7-2 and TRBJ1-1; 7 positions agree with TRBD1. The germline V gene has CDR1 SGHTA and CDR2 FQGNSA. Losses at the gene ends were 5 bases for V and 2 bases for J; bases not matched to a gene: 11. CDR3 size: 16 residues. The CDR3 spells CASSPRSTGLNTEAFF. The DNA of the CDR3 is TGTGCCAGCAGCCCTCGCTCGACAGGGTTAAACACTGAAGCTTTCTTT.

The gene calls are TRBV6-6 and TRBJ1-4; a weak D match, TRBD1 (5 bases). The CDR3 spans 15 residues. V lost 0 bases and J lost 8, with 13 bases in between. The germline V gene encodes CDR1 MNHNY and CDR2 SVGAGI (reference sequence). The CDR3 DNA sequence: TGTGCCAGCAGTTACTCACGGGGGTTTGAGGAAAAACTGTTTTTT. Encoded protein: CASSYSRGFEEKLFF.

This chain connects TRBV24-1 to TRBJ2-7, with 13 bases aligning to TRBD2. Trimming removed 1 base from V and 2 bases from J; junction bases left unmatched: 13. The CDR3 is 20 residues long. Germline V gene data show CDR1 as KGHDR and CDR2 as SFDVKD. Here the CDR3 reads CATSDFPGLAGRLIAYEQYV. The DNA of the CDR3 is TGTGCCACCAGTGATTTCCCGGGACTAGCGGGGCGTTTGATCGCCTACGAGCAGTACGTC.